One and the same sample provided the 14 T cell receptor beta chains below, sequenced in a study of molecular identifiers for immune sequencing clone quantification. MiXCR was run by TCRdb on the PCR reads, yielding one entry per CDR3 protein. The profile shows some 680,000 distinct CDR3 sequences, roughly 27% of them singletons. Specimen: naive CD8+ T cells from blood, with Jurkat cell RNA spiked in. Noted subset: FACS-sorted CD8+CD4-CCR7+CD45RA+ naive T cells. All receptors come from a human donor in good health. Some libraries in this study had Jurkat cell RNA spiked in.

This clonotype was recorded a few times. This chain joins TRBV21-1 and TRBJ2-2; the table's D call, TRBD1, has no DNA check behind it. TRBV21-1 is designated a pseudogene. The CDR3 is made up of 16 amino acids. DNA for the CDR3: TGTGCCAGCAGCATCCGGGGGGGCGACAGTTTCGGGGAGCTGTTTTTT. Amino acids: CASSIRGGDSFGELFF.

This clonotype came up many times. The V gene is TRBV6-6, the J gene TRBJ1-2, with TRBD1 identical over 9 bases. Germline V gene sequence: CDR1 MNHNY, CDR2 SVGAGI (reference sequence). CDR3 length: 14 residues. V gave up 4 bases and J gave up 2 bases; unmatched junction bases: 2. CDR3 sequence: CASSSQGANYGYTF. The CDR3 coding sequence is TGTGCCAGCAGTTCACAGGGGGCGAACTATGGCTACACCTTC.

This clonotype was seen a few times. The chain combines TRBV6-2 or TRBV6-3 with TRBJ2-7, with TRBD2 matching over 7 bases. The CDR3 is made up of 16 amino acids. V was pared by 0 bases and J by 3 bases, with 8 bases of the junction left unmatched. Germline CDR1 reads MNHEY; CDR2 reads SVGEGT. The CDR3 nucleotides are TGTGCCAGCAGTTACTCGGAGCGGGGTGGAGTCTACGAGCAGTACTTC. As protein: CASSYSERGGVYEQYF.

This clonotype was recorded at least ten times. V is TRBV20-1 and J is TRBJ2-7, with 7 bases that match TRBD2. The CDR3 is 16 residues long. Germline CDR1 is DFQATT and CDR2 is SNEGSKA (reference sequence). The CDR3 coding sequence is TGCAGCGCCGAAGCTTCGTCGGGGAGGGCGCCCTACGAGCAGTACTTC. As protein: CSAEASSGRAPYEQYF.

This clonotype was counted once. This sequence may be a read error, since a much larger clone differs from it by one base. V is TRBV23-1 and J is TRBJ2-3, with D perhaps matching TRBD2 (5 bases). TRBV23-1 is labeled an ORF, and its function is uncertain. The CDR3 has 14 amino acids. CDR3 protein: CASIPGRCTDMQYF. CDR3 coding DNA: TGCGCCAGCATCCCGGGAAGATGCACAGATATGCAGTATTTT.

V is TRBV6-6 and J is TRBJ2-3, with D perhaps TRBD1 (7 bases). Trimming pared 9 bases from V and 4 bases from J, leaving 20 bases between. Germline loops: CDR1 MNHNY, CDR2 SVGAGI (reference sequence). CDR3 size: 15 residues. The CDR3 DNA follows: TGTGCCAGTAGCCACAGGGGACCTAGCGCAGATACGCAGTATTTT. It codes for CASSHRGPSADTQYF.

This clonotype was observed at least ten times. V is TRBV5-1 and J is TRBJ2-3, with 8 bases fitting TRBD2. The CDR3 sequence is 16 residues long. CDR1 is SGHRS, CDR2 YFSETQ, per germline. Unmatched junction bases numbered 7, after V lost 0 bases and J lost 4 bases. In nucleotides, the CDR3 is TGCGCCAGCAGCTTGGAGACTAGCGCAGGGGCAGATACGCAGTATTTT. Translating gives CASSLETSAGADTQYF.

This clonotype was seen repeatedly, ten times or more. The chain joins TRBV25-1 to TRBJ2-6, with D unclear. Looked up from germline, CDR1 is MGHDK and CDR2 is SYGVNS. The CDR3 is 17 residues long. V was cut by 3 bases and J by 0 bases, with 12 bases left in between. CDR3 loop: CASSDGVRGSGANVLTF. CDR3 nucleotide sequence: TGTGCCAGCAGTGACGGTGTCCGAGGCTCTGGGGCCAACGTCCTGACTTTC. The variable domain in full, completed from reference TRBV25-1 and TRBJ2-6, reads EADIYQTPRYLVIGTGKKITLECSQTMGHDKMYWYQQDPGMELHLIHYSYGVNSTEKGDLSSESTVSRIRTEHFPLTLESARPSHTSQYLCASSDGVRGSGANVLTFGAGSRLTVL.

The genes are TRBV5-1 and TRBJ2-7, with TRBD2 matching 8 bases. This CDR3 spans 15 amino acids. V shed 0 bases and J 5 bases; nucleotides not matched to a gene: 7. The germline V gene encodes CDR1 SGHRS and CDR2 YFSETQ. The CDR3 loop reads CASSLAGRGADEQYF. The CDR3, as DNA: TGCGCCAGCAGCTTGGCCGGGCGGGGGGCCGACGAGCAGTACTTC.

The genes are TRBV5-3 and TRBJ2-7; D gene ambiguous. TRBV5-3 is an ORF, and what it does is uncertain. Deletions cut 8 bases from V and 2 bases from J, with 20 bases between. This CDR3 has 15 amino acids. The CDR3 loop is CASSPRAGTAYEQYF. In DNA form, the CDR3 reads TGTGCCAGCAGCCCTCGGGCAGGTACAGCCTACGAGCAGTACTTC.

This clonotype showed up just a few times. The chain joins TRBV3-1 to TRBJ2-7, with a weak D call TRBD1 (6 bases). V was clipped by 5 bases and J by 5 bases, with 16 bases between them. CDR1 is LGHDT, CDR2 YNNKEL, per germline (reference sequence). This CDR3 is 14 amino acids long. The CDR3 sequence: CASSTRQALDEQYF. The CDR3 DNA reads as TGTGCCAGCAGCACTCGACAGGCTCTCGACGAGCAGTACTTC.

This clonotype was seen a few times. The chain links TRBV6-2 or TRBV6-3 to TRBJ2-2; weak D call: TRBD2 (6 bases). The germline CDR1 and CDR2 sequences are MNHEY and SVGEGT. The CDR3 sequence is 17 residues long. V was pared by 0 bases and J by 2 bases, with 13 bases between. The CDR3 coding sequence is TGTGCCAGCAGTTACTCGTGGGAGGCACCAAACACCGGGGAGCTGTTTTTT. This encodes CASSYSWEAPNTGELFF.

Remarks on this clonotype: With a much larger clone just one base away, this may be a read error. The V and J genes are TRBV7-9 and TRBJ2-3, with 10 bases aligning to TRBD2. This CDR3 is built from 17 residues. V was clipped by 3 bases and J by 0 bases; unmatched bases: 6. Germline V gene sequence: CDR1 SEHNR, CDR2 FQNEAQ (reference sequence). The DNA of the CDR3 is TGTGCCAGCAGCTTTATACTAGCGGGAACTAGCACAGATACGCAGTATTTT. This codes for CASSFILAGTSTDTQYF.

This clonotype was counted only a few times. A clone one base away is much larger, so this may be a read error. The chain recombines TRBV7-2 with TRBJ2-1, with D perhaps given as TRBD1 or TRBD2 (5 bases each). The length of the CDR3 is 16 residues. V lost 1 base and J lost 6, with 16 bases in between. From germline, CDR1 is SGHTA and CDR2 FQGNSA. CDR3 in amino acids: CASSLDRTGPFNEQFF. In DNA, the CDR3 is TGTGCCAGCAGCTTAGATAGAACGGGACCTTTCAATGAGCAGTTCTTC.